The rows below give T cell receptor beta chains drawn from one sample of a study of CD8 T cells in ankylosing spondylitis. TCRdb analysed the 5' RACE reads with MiXCR anew, one entry per CDR3 protein. The table has over 400,000 distinct CDR3 sequences, 25% to 30% seen once. The sample was blood, either unsorted or a sorted T cell fraction (not recorded which). These TCRs come from a male donor with ankylosing spondylitis. Each CDR3 is given with its conserved first and last residue. D genes are given only for firm matches. The size of a clone is reported for some rows only, either as once, few or many, or as a class for expanded clones.

clone size: NA; V gene: TRBV5-1; J gene: TRBJ2-3; D gene: TRBD1; CDR3 DNA: TGCGCCAGCAGCCCAGGGACAGGGAAGGATACGCAGTATTTT; CDR3 protein: CASSPGTGKDTQYF
clone size: NA; V gene: TRBV28; J gene: TRBJ2-1; D gene: NA; CDR3 DNA: TGTGCCAGCAGCTCCGGACAGTTTAGCTCCTACAATGAGCAGTTCTTC; CDR3 protein: CASSSGQFSSYNEQFF
clone size: few; V gene: TRBV24-1; J gene: TRBJ2-3; D gene: NA; CDR3 DNA: TGTGCCACCAGTGATTTACGGGGACCTAGCACAGATACGCAGTATTTT; CDR3 protein: CATSDLRGPSTDTQYF
clone size: NA; V gene: TRBV11-2; J gene: TRBJ2-1; D gene: NA; CDR3 DNA: TGTGCCAGCAGCTTAGATCGGGGTAGCGGCTTCTACAATGAGCAGTTCTTC; CDR3 protein: CASSLDRGSGFYNEQFF
clone size: few; V gene: TRBV20-1; J gene: TRBJ2-3; D gene: NA; CDR3 DNA: TGCAGTGCTAGAGATACGCGGAACACAGATACGCAGTATTTT; CDR3 protein: CSARDTRNTDTQYF
clone size: few; V gene: TRBV5-1; J gene: TRBJ1-1; D gene: NA; CDR3 DNA: TGCGCCAGCAGCCCCGGTTGGGGTCAGGACACTGAAGCTTTCTTT; CDR3 protein: CASSPGWGQDTEAFF
clone size: NA; V gene: TRBV30; J gene: TRBJ2-3; D gene: NA; CDR3 DNA: TGTGCCTGGAATGTGGGAGGCACAGATACGCAGTATTTT; CDR3 protein: CAWNVGGTDTQYF
clone size: many; V gene: TRBV20-1; J gene: TRBJ2-4; D gene: TRBD2; CDR3 DNA: TGCAGTGCTAGAGATAAGGCTAGCGGGTTAGACATTCAGTACTTC; CDR3 protein: CSARDKASGLDIQYF
clone size: NA; V gene: TRBV7-2; J gene: TRBJ2-3; D gene: NA; CDR3 DNA: TGTGCCAGCAGCTTATTACAGGGATCAGGCGATACGCAGTATTTT; CDR3 protein: CASSLLQGSGDTQYF
clone size: many; V gene: TRBV3-1; J gene: TRBJ1-2; D gene: NA; CDR3 DNA: TGTGCCAGCAGCCCTCGGGCAGACTCAGGCTACACCTTC; CDR3 protein: CASSPRADSGYTF
clone size: few; V gene: TRBV24-1; J gene: TRBJ2-2; D gene: TRBD1; CDR3 DNA: TGTGCCACGACTCGGGGGACAGGGAACACCGGGGAGCTGTTTTTT; CDR3 protein: CATTRGTGNTGELFF
clone size: NA; V gene: TRBV6-1; J gene: TRBJ1-1; D gene: NA; CDR3 DNA: TGTGCCACGCACAGGGCTGAAGCTTTCTTT; CDR3 protein: CATHRAEAFF
clone size: NA; V gene: TRBV20-1; J gene: TRBJ2-3; D gene: TRBD2; CDR3 DNA: TGCAGTGCTAGTAGAGGGTCGGTTAGCGGGAGAGGAGATACGCAGTATTTT; CDR3 protein: CSASRGSVSGRGDTQYF
clone size: NA; V gene: TRBV19; J gene: TRBJ1-2; D gene: NA; CDR3 DNA: TGTGCCAGTAGTTTCTTCGACGTGGCCTATGGCTACACCTTC; CDR3 protein: CASSFFDVAYGYTF
clone size: NA; V gene: TRBV20-1; J gene: TRBJ2-5; D gene: TRBD1; CDR3 DNA: TGCAGTGCCCCCGACAGGGACCAAGAGACCCAGTACTTC; CDR3 protein: CSAPDRDQETQYF
clone size: few; V gene: TRBV12-3/TRBV12-4; J gene: TRBJ2-2; D gene: NA; CDR3 DNA: TGTGCCAGCAGTTGGGCTCTGGGCACCGGGGAGCTGTTTTTT; CDR3 protein: CASSWALGTGELFF
clone size: NA; V gene: TRBV20-1; J gene: TRBJ2-1; D gene: NA; CDR3 DNA: TGCAGGGCAAGGGGGAGCTTGGCTTATGAGCAGTTCTTC; CDR3 protein: CRARGSLAYEQFF
clone size: NA; V gene: TRBV29-1; J gene: TRBJ1-4; D gene: TRBD1; CDR3 DNA: TGCAGCGTTTCCCCGGGACAGGGGGCTCTAAGGGGAGAAAAACTGTTTTTT; CDR3 protein: CSVSPGQGALRGEKLFF
clone size: few; V gene: TRBV29-1; J gene: TRBJ2-1; D gene: NA; CDR3 DNA: TGCAGCGTTGTTCTGAGCGGGCTTAGCAATGAGCAGTTCTTC; CDR3 protein: CSVVLSGLSNEQFF
clone size: NA; V gene: TRBV7-9; J gene: TRBJ2-3; D gene: TRBD1; CDR3 DNA: TGTGCCAGCAGCTTCGGACAGGCGAACACAGATACGCAGTATTTT; CDR3 protein: CASSFGQANTDTQYF